The entry below gives a single TCR beta chain sequence along with its context. Only in-frame clones appear in the TCRdb table, and some are missing; sequencing was by immunoSEQ multiplex PCR. The data show roughly 330,000 clones, 80% to 90% seen once. The sample is drawn from a study of blood T cell repertoires in COVID-19. CDR3 length equals 21 residues. With V trimmed by 0 bases and J by 4 bases, 17 bases remained unmatched. CDR1 and CDR2 from the germline V gene are LGHNA and YSLEER. This chain connects TRBV4-3 to TRBJ2-1, with 11 bases fitting TRBD2. Sequenced: peripheral blood. The sequence derives from a man aged 18 to 29 who had recovered from COVID-19. CDR3 DNA sequence: TGCGCCAGCAGCCAAGATCCCCCACGGCCTAGCGGGGGGCGGGTTTACAATGAGCAGTTCTTC. Its protein is CASSQDPPRPSGGRVYNEQFF.